These T cell receptor beta chains were read from a single sample in a study of regulatory T cells in long-lasting Graves disease. Using its own MiXCR run on the multiplex PCR reads, TCRdb lists one record per CDR3 protein. The sample carries 550,000 to 600,000 distinct CDR3 sequences, about 16% recorded once. This sample was also put to use in a study of T cells in Graves' hyperthyroidism and ophthalmopathy.

Source: peripheral blood mononuclear cells (PBMCs), taken at new diagnosis, from a patient treated with antithyroid drugs. Receptors were obtained from a man between 18 and 29 years old with Graves disease. Both conserved end residues are part of each CDR3. Clone size is shown for a subset of rows, as once, few, many or a class of expanded clone.

V gene,clone size,J gene,CDR3 protein
TRBV7-3,-,TRBJ2-5,CASSIGGRETQYF
TRBV5-1,few,TRBJ2-1,CASSLAKNRSYNEQFF
TRBV5-1,-,TRBJ2-2,CASSVQRGAGELFF
TRBV19,-,TRBJ2-1,CASSILGWRTSGMIEQFF
TRBV7-8,-,TRBJ2-1,CASSLARVAGDNEQFF
TRBV9,-,TRBJ2-2,CASSGPAQINTGELFF
TRBV28,many,TRBJ1-1,CASRERGRDSEAFF
TRBV4-1,few,TRBJ2-5,CASSQEGAGVQETQYF
TRBV2,many,TRBJ1-2,CASSEGGLTVYGYTF
TRBV2,many,TRBJ2-7,CASSGDRGNSYEQYF
TRBV7-6,few,TRBJ2-7,CASSSETGTYEQYF
TRBV12-5,many,TRBJ2-7,CASGPTEVTYEQYF
TRBV7-2,-,TRBJ2-2,CASSLAELAGPNTGELFF
TRBV27,many,TRBJ2-5,CASGLAGRGETQYF
TRBV6-5,-,TRBJ2-7,CASSYPQRGRGVEQYF
TRBV14,many,TRBJ2-7,CASSQVWAGTYEQYF
TRBV7-9,-,TRBJ2-7,CASSLVVLANSYEQYF
TRBV20-1,-,TRBJ2-7,CSARALAGEQYF
TRBV6-5,-,TRBJ2-7,CASSYLPPTSGSYEQYF
TRBV20-1,few,TRBJ2-7,CSARAGGHEQYF
TRBV28,many,TRBJ1-1,CASSLLPDRVEAFF
TRBV6-1,few,TRBJ2-7,CASSEKGTVLF
TRBV7-2,few,TRBJ2-1,CASSRTTAPGGSYNEQFF
TRBV30,few,TRBJ2-2,CAWMRAGGPSGELFF
TRBV9,few,TRBJ2-7,CASSTGGAVGEQYF
TRBV5-1,many,TRBJ2-1,CASSPMAQAGNEQFF
TRBV15,many,TRBJ1-1,CATSAGAGNTEAFF
TRBV11-3,many,TRBJ2-7,CASSLYGENTEQYF